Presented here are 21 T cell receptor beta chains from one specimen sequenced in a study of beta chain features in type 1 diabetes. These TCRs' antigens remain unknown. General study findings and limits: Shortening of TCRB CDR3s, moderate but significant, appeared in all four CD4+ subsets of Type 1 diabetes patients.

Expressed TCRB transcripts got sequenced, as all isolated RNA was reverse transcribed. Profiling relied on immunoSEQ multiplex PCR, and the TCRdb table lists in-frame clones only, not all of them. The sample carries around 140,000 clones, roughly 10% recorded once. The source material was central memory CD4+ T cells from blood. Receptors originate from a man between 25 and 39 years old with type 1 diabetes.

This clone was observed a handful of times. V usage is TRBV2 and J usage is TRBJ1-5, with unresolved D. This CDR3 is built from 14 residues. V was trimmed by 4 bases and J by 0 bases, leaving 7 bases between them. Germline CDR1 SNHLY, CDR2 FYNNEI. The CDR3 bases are TGTGCCAGCAGTGCGGAGAATAGCAATCAGCCCCAGCATTTT. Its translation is CASSAENSNQPQHF.

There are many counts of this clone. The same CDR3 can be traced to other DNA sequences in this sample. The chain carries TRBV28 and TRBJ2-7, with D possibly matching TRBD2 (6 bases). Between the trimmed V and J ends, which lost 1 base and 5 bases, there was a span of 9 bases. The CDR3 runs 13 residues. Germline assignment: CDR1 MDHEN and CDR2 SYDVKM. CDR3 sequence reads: CASSLSGEDEQYF. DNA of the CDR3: TGTGCCAGCAGTTTATCGGGGGAGGACGAGCAGTACTTC.

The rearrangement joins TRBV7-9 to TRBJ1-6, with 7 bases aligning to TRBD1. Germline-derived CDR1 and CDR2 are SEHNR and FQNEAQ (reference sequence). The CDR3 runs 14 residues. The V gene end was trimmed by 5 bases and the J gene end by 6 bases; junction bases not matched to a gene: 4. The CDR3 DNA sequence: TGTGCCAGCAGCCCTGGGACAGCTAATTCACCCCTCCACTTT. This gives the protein CASSPGTANSPLHF.

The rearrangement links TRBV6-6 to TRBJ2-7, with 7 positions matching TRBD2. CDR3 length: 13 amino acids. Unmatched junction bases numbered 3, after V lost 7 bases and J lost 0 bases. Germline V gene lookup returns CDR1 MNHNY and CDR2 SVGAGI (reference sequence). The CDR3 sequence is CASMGGGSYEQYF. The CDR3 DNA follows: TGTGCCAGCATGGGGGGGGGCTCCTACGAGCAGTACTTC.

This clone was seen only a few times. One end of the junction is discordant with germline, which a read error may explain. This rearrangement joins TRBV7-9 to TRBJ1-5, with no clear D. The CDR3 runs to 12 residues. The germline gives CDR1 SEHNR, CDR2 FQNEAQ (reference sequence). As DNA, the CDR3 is TGCGCCAGCCGCGGGTGCAATCAGCCCCAGCATTTT. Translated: CASRGCNQPQHF.

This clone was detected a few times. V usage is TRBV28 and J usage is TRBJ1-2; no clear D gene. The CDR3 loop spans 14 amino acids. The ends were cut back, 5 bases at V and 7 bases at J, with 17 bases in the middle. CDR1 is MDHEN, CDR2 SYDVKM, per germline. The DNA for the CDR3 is TGTGCCAGCAGTACCCCGGGTGATCCGAGTGGCTACACCTTC. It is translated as CASSTPGDPSGYTF.

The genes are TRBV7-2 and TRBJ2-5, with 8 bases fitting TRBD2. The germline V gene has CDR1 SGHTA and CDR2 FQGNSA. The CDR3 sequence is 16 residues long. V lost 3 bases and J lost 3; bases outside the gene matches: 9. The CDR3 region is CASSLASGGPEETQYF. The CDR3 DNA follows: TGTGCCAGCAGCTTGGCAAGCGGGGGCCCCGAAGAGACCCAGTACTTC.

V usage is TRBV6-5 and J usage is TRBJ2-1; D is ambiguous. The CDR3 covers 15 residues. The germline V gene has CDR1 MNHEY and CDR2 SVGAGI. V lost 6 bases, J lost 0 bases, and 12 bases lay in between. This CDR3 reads CASRPRPNSYNEQFF. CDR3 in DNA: TGTGCCAGCAGGCCCAGGCCAAACTCCTACAATGAGCAGTTCTTC.

The CDR3 loop reads CATSISQGNYGYTF. Here the CDR3 DNA reads TGTGCCACCAGTATTAGTCAGGGGAACTATGGCTACACCTTC. This chain connects TRBV15 to TRBJ1-2, with D maybe TRBD1 (6 bases). The CDR3 has 14 residues. Trimming removed 6 bases from V and 2 bases from J, with 13 bases in between. Germline lookup yields CDR1 LNHNV and CDR2 YYDKDF (reference sequence).

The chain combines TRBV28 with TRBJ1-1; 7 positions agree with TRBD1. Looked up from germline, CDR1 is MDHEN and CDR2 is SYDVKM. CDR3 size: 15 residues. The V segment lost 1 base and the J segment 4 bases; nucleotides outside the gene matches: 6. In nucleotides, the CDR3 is TGTGCCAGCAGTTTATCGAAGACAGGGCCCACTGAAGCTTTCTTT. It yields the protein CASSLSKTGPTEAFF. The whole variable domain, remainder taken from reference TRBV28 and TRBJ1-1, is DVKVTQSSRYLVKRTGEKVFLECVQDMDHENMFWYRQDPGLGLRLIYFSYDVKMKEKGDIPEGYSVSREKKERFSLILESASTNQTSMYLCASSLSKTGPTEAFFGQGTRLTVV.

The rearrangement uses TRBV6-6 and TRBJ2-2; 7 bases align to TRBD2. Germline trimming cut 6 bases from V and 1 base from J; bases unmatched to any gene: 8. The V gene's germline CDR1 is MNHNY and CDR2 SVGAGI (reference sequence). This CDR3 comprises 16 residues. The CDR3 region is CASRGPSGENTGELFF. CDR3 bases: TGTGCCAGCAGGGGGCCTAGCGGCGAGAACACCGGGGAGCTGTTTTTT.

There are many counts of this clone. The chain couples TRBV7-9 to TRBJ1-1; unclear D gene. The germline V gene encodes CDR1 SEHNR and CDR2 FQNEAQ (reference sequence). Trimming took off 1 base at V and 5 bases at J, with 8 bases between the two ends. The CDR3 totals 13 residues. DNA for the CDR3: TGTGCCAGCAGCTTAGTTCGGGAGACTGAAGCTTTCTTT. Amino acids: CASSLVRETEAFF.

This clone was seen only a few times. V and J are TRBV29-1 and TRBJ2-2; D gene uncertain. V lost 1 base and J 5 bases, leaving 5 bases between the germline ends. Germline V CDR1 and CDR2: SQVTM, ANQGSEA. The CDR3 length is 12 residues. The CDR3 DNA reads TGCAGCGTTGAAGGGGCAACCGGGGAGCTGTTTTTT. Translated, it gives CSVEGATGELFF.

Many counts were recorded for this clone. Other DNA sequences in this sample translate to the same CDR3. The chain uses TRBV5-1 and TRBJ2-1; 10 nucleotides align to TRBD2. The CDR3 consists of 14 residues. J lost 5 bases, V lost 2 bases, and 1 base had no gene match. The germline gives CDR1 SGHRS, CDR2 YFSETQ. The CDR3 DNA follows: TGCGCCAGCAGCTTCCTAGCGGGGGACAATGAGCAGTTCTTC. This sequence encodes CASSFLAGDNEQFF.

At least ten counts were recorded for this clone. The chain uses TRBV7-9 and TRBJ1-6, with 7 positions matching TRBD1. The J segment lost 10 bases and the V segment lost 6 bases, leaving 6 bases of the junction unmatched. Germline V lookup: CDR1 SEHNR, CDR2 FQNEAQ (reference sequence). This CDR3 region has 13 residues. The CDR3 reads CASSSTGTSPLHF. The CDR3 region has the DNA TGTGCCAGCAGTTCGACAGGGACCTCACCCCTCCACTTT.

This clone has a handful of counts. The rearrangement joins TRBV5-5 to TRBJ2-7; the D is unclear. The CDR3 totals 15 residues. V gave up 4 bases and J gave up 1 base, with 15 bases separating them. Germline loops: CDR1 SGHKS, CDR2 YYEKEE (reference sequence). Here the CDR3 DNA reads TGTGCCAGCAGCGGAGATCGACCGGAATCCTACGAGCAGTACTTC. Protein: CASSGDRPESYEQYF.

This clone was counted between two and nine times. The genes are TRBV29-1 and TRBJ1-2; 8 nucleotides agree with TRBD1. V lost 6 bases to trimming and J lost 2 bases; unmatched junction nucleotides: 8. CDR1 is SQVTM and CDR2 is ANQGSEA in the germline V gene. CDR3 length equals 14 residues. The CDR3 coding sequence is TGCAGCGTGGACCGACAGGGGACGAACTATGGCTACACCTTC. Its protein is CSVDRQGTNYGYTF.

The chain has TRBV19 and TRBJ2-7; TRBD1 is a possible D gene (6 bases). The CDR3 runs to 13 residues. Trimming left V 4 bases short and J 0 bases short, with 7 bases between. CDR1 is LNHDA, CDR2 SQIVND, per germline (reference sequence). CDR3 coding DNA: TGTGCCAGTAGTAGGGACACCTCCTACGAGCAGTACTTC. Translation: CASSRDTSYEQYF.

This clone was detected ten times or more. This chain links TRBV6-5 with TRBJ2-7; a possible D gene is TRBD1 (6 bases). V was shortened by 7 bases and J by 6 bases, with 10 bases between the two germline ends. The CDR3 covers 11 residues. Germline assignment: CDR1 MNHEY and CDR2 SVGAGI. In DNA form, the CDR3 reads TGTGCCAGCACACAGGGACGCGAGCAGTACTTC. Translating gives CASTQGREQYF.

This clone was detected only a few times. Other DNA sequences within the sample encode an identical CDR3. This chain's CDR3 is CASSPPGVGNQPQHF. CDR3 coding DNA: TGTGCCAGCTCACCACCCGGGGTAGGAAATCAGCCCCAGCATTTT. This rearrangement joins TRBV18 to TRBJ1-5; D not certain. Per the germline V gene, CDR1 is KGHSH and CDR2 is LQKENI. V was clipped by 0 bases and J by 4 bases, with 10 bases between them. The CDR3 consists of 15 residues. Looking up the rest from reference TRBV18 and TRBJ1-5 gives the full variable domain: NAGVMQNPRHLVRRRGQEARLRCSPMKGHSHVYWYRQLPEEGLKFMVYLQKENIIDESGMPKERFSAEFPKEGPSILRIQQVVRGDSAAYFCASSPPGVGNQPQHFGDGTRLSIL.

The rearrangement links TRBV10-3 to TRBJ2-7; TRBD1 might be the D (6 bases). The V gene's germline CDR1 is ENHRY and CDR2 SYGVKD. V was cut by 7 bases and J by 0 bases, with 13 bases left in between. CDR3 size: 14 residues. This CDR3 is CAITPGTNSYEQYF. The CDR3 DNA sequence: TGTGCCATCACTCCCGGGACAAACTCCTACGAGCAGTACTTC.